Presented here are 27 T cell receptor beta chains from one specimen sequenced in a study of Graves' ophthalmopathy and Graves' hyperthyroidism. Amplifying from RNA transcripts, the study obtained TCR beta CDR3 regions. HTBI-primed RT-PCR formed the first round, and a multiplex PCR formed the second. MiXCR was run by TCRdb on the multiplex PCR reads, yielding one entry per CDR3 protein. The sample gives around 470,000 distinct CDR3 sequences, around 14% of which show up once; 9.5% to 10% is in the top ten. The specimen was blood. The receptors originated from a woman in her thirties with Graves' ophthalmopathy.

Notes on this clonotype: This may be a read error: a much more frequent sequence differs by one nucleotide. Since no conserved phenylalanine or tryptophan closes the CDR3, a read error is the likely cause. V is TRBV19 and J is TRBJ2-7, with 10 bases fitting TRBD2. J gave up 6 bases and V 3 bases, and 8 bases lay outside the gene matches. The length of the CDR3 is 15 residues. Per the germline V gene, CDR1 is LNHDA and CDR2 is SQIVND (reference sequence). Here the CDR3 reads CASSISLAGAGEQYY. Written as DNA, the CDR3 is TGTGCCAGTAGTATCTCCCTAGCGGGAGCCGGCGAGCAGTACTAC.

The sample holds many counts of this clonotype. V gene TRBV20-1 combines with J gene TRBJ2-7; D remains unclear. Germline V gene lookup returns CDR1 DFQATT and CDR2 SNEGSKA (reference sequence). With 5 bases removed from V and 2 bases from J, the gap between germline ends came to 13 bases. CDR3 length equals 13 residues. The CDR3 bases are TGCAGTGCTCCACCCCCGTATGCCTACGAGCAGTACTTC. Translated, it gives CSAPPPYAYEQYF.

This clonotype appeared many times. CDR3 protein: CSASPTSGSSYEQYF. The CDR3 DNA reads as TGCAGTGCTAGCCCAACTAGCGGGAGTTCCTACGAGCAGTACTTC. V usage is TRBV20-1 and J usage is TRBJ2-7; 11 nucleotides match TRBD2. Germline CDR1 and CDR2: DFQATT and SNEGSKA (reference sequence). Trimming at V came to 3 bases and at J to 1 base, leaving 5 bases not matched to a gene. The CDR3 totals 15 residues.

This clonotype was counted at least ten times. The chain is built from TRBV20-1 and TRBJ2-5, with D maybe TRBD1 (6 bases). The CDR3 totals 12 residues. Deletions cut 1 base from V and 8 bases from J, with 11 bases between. Looked up from germline, CDR1 is DFQATT and CDR2 is SNEGSKA (reference sequence). The CDR3 protein is CSARAPGDTQYF. The CDR3 nucleotides read TGCAGTGCTAGAGCCCCAGGGGATACCCAGTACTTC.

This clonotype was counted only a few times. V and J are TRBV2 and TRBJ2-7, with unresolved D. CDR3 length: 13 amino acids. V was clipped by 4 bases and J by 3 bases, with 10 bases between them. Germline V gives CDR1 SNHLY, CDR2 FYNNEI. CDR3 nucleotides: TGTGCCAGCAGTGGATTAGTCCTCTACGAGCAGTACTTC. This gives the protein CASSGLVLYEQYF.

This clonotype was seen a few times. The chain recombines TRBV28 with TRBJ1-5, with D unresolved. Germline values: CDR1 MDHEN, CDR2 SYDVKM. V was clipped by 7 bases and J by 0 bases, with 16 bases between them. The CDR3 sequence is 16 residues long. The CDR3 reads CASTHPGLISNQPQHF. The CDR3 DNA reads TGTGCCAGCACCCACCCAGGACTGATTAGCAATCAGCCCCAGCATTTT.

In this sample, this clonotype turned up many times. The chain joins TRBV24-1 to TRBJ2-5, with a weak D call TRBD2 (7 bases). Trimming stripped 5 bases from V and 3 bases from J, with 18 bases between. The CDR3 length is 16 residues. The germline V gene has CDR1 KGHDR and CDR2 SFDVKD. CDR3 sequence: CATSAGGGAAKETQYF. The CDR3 DNA follows: TGTGCCACCAGTGCCGGCGGGGGCGCCGCTAAAGAGACCCAGTACTTC.

The chain couples TRBV30 to TRBJ1-2; the D is unclear. Trimming removed 1 base from V and 4 bases from J, with 7 bases in between. This CDR3 contains 12 residues. CDR1 is GTSNPN and CDR2 is SVGIG in the germline V gene (reference sequence). The CDR3 here is CAWSDRIYGYTF. The CDR3 coding sequence is TGTGCCTGGAGTGACAGAATCTATGGCTACACCTTC.

This clonotype was counted ten times or more. V is TRBV6-5 and J is TRBJ1-3; tentatively, D is TRBD1 (6 bases). Germline V gene data show CDR1 as MNHEY and CDR2 as SVGAGI. This CDR3 contains 14 residues. V gave up 5 bases and J gave up 0 bases, with 8 bases separating them. The CDR3 spells CASSNRDSGNTIYF. The CDR3 nucleotides read TGTGCCAGCAGTAACAGGGACTCTGGAAACACCATATATTTT.

As regards this clonotype: A single base separates this from a much larger clone, so it may be a read error. The chain combines TRBV10-3 with TRBJ2-7, with 8 bases fitting TRBD1. CDR3 size: 12 residues. Per the germline V gene, CDR1 is ENHRY and CDR2 is SYGVKD. The CDR3 DNA follows: TGTACCATCAAAGGACAGGGCCACGAGCAGTACTTC. It codes for CTIKGQGHEQYF.

This clonotype was observed at least ten times. The chain has TRBV5-4 and TRBJ1-2; D remains ambiguous. Germline CDR1 reads SGHNT; CDR2 reads YYREEE (reference sequence). Trimming took off 3 bases at V and 5 bases at J, with 11 bases between the two ends. The CDR3 is made up of 13 amino acids. The CDR3 DNA reads TGTGCCAGCAGCTACCGGACGGAGTATGGCTACACCTTC. This sequence encodes CASSYRTEYGYTF.

The chain uses TRBV6-1 and TRBJ1-2, with 7 bases fitting TRBD1. V gave up 6 bases and J gave up 3 bases; unmatched junction bases: 7. Germline loops: CDR1 MNHNS, CDR2 SASEGT. This CDR3 is built from 14 residues. DNA for the CDR3: TGTGCCAGCAGACACCAAGGGGGCTACTATGGCTACACCTTC. Translated: CASRHQGGYYGYTF.

This clonotype was counted ten times or more. This sequence joins TRBV6-1 and TRBJ2-5, with D unresolved. V dropped 9 bases and J dropped 3 bases, with 11 bases sitting between them. This CDR3 contains 12 residues. Germline V lookup: CDR1 MNHNS, CDR2 SASEGT. The CDR3 loop reads CASGFRKETQYF. The CDR3 region has the DNA TGTGCCAGTGGTTTCAGGAAAGAGACCCAGTACTTC.

This clonotype was recorded many times. The V call is TRBV9, the J call TRBJ2-7; TRBD1 matches at 8 bases. The CDR3 totals 14 residues. The ends lost 3 bases at V and 3 bases at J; junction bases unmatched: 5. CDR1 SGDLS and CDR2 YYNGEE come from the germline V gene. The CDR3 loop reads CASSAPGQDYEQYF. CDR3 sequence (DNA): TGTGCCAGCAGCGCCCCGGGACAGGACTACGAGCAGTACTTC.

Many counts were recorded for this clonotype. This sequence joins TRBV28 and TRBJ2-2, with 9 bases aligning to TRBD2. Per the germline V gene, CDR1 is MDHEN and CDR2 is SYDVKM. The junction had 7 bases not matched to a gene; V was cut back by 8 bases and J by 3 bases. The CDR3 has 15 amino acids. In DNA, the CDR3 is TGTGCCAGCCTTCGGCGGGAGGGAGACACCGGGGAGCTGTTTTTT. Encoded protein: CASLRREGDTGELFF. Variable domain in full (rest from reference TRBV28 and TRBJ2-2): DVKVTQSSRYLVKRTGEKVFLECVQDMDHENMFWYRQDPGLGLRLIYFSYDVKMKEKGDIPEGYSVSREKKERFSLILESASTNQTSMYLCASLRREGDTGELFFGEGSRLTVL.

This clonotype was found many times. The chain is built from TRBV7-2 and TRBJ2-5; D is possibly TRBD1 (5 bases). Germline loops: CDR1 SGHTA, CDR2 FQGNSA. Trimming removed 1 base from V and 5 bases from J, with 14 bases in between. This CDR3 region has 15 residues. The CDR3 DNA reads as TGTGCCAGCAGCTTAGGAAGTTTAGGGGTGGAGACCCAGTACTTC. Its translation: CASSLGSLGVETQYF.

The CDR3 sequence is CASSGRGADGYGYTF. The CDR3 DNA is TGTGCCAGCAGCGGCCGTGGGGCTGATGGCTATGGCTACACCTTC. The chain joins TRBV12-3 or TRBV12-4 to TRBJ1-2; D is perhaps TRBD1 (5 bases). The V gene lost 6 bases and the J gene lost 4 bases, with 18 bases spanning the gap. This CDR3 has 15 residues.

The table lists this clonotype with many counts. Here the CDR3 omits its conserved ending phenylalanine or tryptophan, so a read error is the likely source. The chain links TRBV28 to TRBJ1-1; no clear D gene. V was shortened by 5 bases and J by 5 bases, with 6 bases between the two germline ends. CDR1 is MDHEN and CDR2 is SYDVKM in the germline V gene. There are 11 residues in the CDR3. This CDR3 reads CASSRRTEAFL. The CDR3 DNA sequence: TGTGCCAGCAGTCGAAGGACTGAAGCTTTCCTT.

This clonotype was seen at least ten times. The chain combines TRBV6-1 with TRBJ2-7, with D possibly matching TRBD2 (5 bases). V lost 1 base, J lost 1 base, and 17 bases lay in between. This CDR3 spans 17 amino acids. The germline gives CDR1 MNHNS, CDR2 SASEGT. The CDR3 nucleotides read TGTGCCAGCAGTGAAGGAGGGATCGTGCGGATATCCTACGAGCAGTACTTC. Amino acid sequence: CASSEGGIVRISYEQYF.

In this sample, this clonotype turned up many times. The chain uses TRBV7-9 and TRBJ1-1, with D unresolved. The CDR3 is made up of 16 amino acids. V lost 0 bases and J 0 bases, leaving 11 bases between the germline ends. Germline loops: CDR1 SEHNR, CDR2 FQNEAQ (reference sequence). This chain's CDR3 is CASSLAGLQLNTEAFF. CDR3 coding DNA: TGTGCCAGCAGCTTAGCGGGATTACAACTGAACACTGAAGCTTTCTTT.

This clonotype was recorded many times. The CDR3 spells CASRRPGQGEGYTF. In DNA form, the CDR3 reads TGTGCCAGTAGGCGACCGGGACAGGGCGAAGGCTACACCTTC. The chain combines TRBV19 with TRBJ1-2, with 9 bases lining up with TRBD1. The V gene's germline CDR1 is LNHDA and CDR2 SQIVND (reference sequence). The V segment lost 6 bases and the J segment 8 bases; nucleotides outside the gene matches: 10. This CDR3 has 14 amino acids. The full variable domain, rest sourced from reference TRBV19 and TRBJ1-2, is DGGITQSPKYLFRKEGQNVTLSCEQNLNHDAMYWYRQDPGQGLRLIYYSQIVNDFQKGDIAEGYSVSREKKESFPLTVTSAQKNPTAFYLCASRRPGQGEGYTFGSGTRLTVV.

This clonotype was seen at least ten times. The V gene is TRBV11-2, the J gene TRBJ1-1; no clear D. This CDR3 region has 16 residues. The germline V gene encodes CDR1 SGHAT and CDR2 FQNNGV. The V end lost 1 base, the J end lost 2 bases, and 14 bases lay between the germline ends. CDR3 sequence (DNA): TGTGCCAGCAGCTTAGGGGAGGGCCTATTTAACACTGAAGCTTTCTTT. It yields the protein CASSLGEGLFNTEAFF.

In this sample, this clonotype turned up many times. The DNA for the CDR3 is TGTGCCAGCAGGGGGACGAGGGGCCTAGGCTACACCTTC. Its protein is CASRGTRGLGYTF. J is TRBJ1-2 and V is TRBV6-1, with a tentative D call TRBD1 (5 bases). The CDR3 contains 13 residues. Trimming pared 6 bases from V and 8 bases from J, leaving 16 bases between. Germline V gives CDR1 MNHNS, CDR2 SASEGT.

This clonotype was recorded at least ten times. The gene calls are TRBV24-1 and TRBJ2-7; 7 positions agree with TRBD2. This CDR3 has 14 amino acids. The ends lost 5 bases at V and 6 bases at J; junction bases unmatched: 9. The V gene's germline CDR1 is KGHDR and CDR2 SFDVKD. The CDR3 protein is CATSGNGRFAEQYF. CDR3 coding DNA: TGTGCCACCAGTGGAAACGGGAGGTTTGCCGAGCAGTACTTC.

In the case of this clonotype: A read error may be the cause here, since a much bigger clone is one base away. This chain uses TRBV6-2 or TRBV6-3 with TRBJ1-5, with D possibly TRBD1 on 6 matching bases. The CDR3 contains 16 residues. Germline-derived CDR1 and CDR2 are MNHEY and SVGEGT. The CDR3 is CASRDLGQRSNEPQHF. The DNA for the CDR3 is TGTGCCAGCAGAGACCTCGGACAGCGTAGCAATGAGCCCCAGCATTTT.

The J gene is TRBJ2-5, the V gene TRBV4-1; possibly TRBD1 for D (6 bases). Between the trimmed V and J ends, which lost 4 bases and 2 bases, there was a span of 11 bases. Germline lookup yields CDR1 MGHRA and CDR2 YSYEKL. CDR3 length equals 14 residues. CDR3 in DNA: TGCGCCAGCAGCCTCCGGGACACTCAAGAGACCCAGTACTTC. It translates to CASSLRDTQETQYF.

The sample holds many counts of this clonotype. J is TRBJ2-7 and V is TRBV5-1, with D possibly matching TRBD1 (5 bases). This CDR3 contains 15 residues. V was clipped by 4 bases and J by 2 bases, with 16 bases between them. CDR1 and CDR2 (germline): SGHRS, YFSETQ. The CDR3 region has the DNA TGCGCCAGCAGCCCAACCCAGGGTCTAACCTACGAGCAGTACTTC. This codes for CASSPTQGLTYEQYF. The whole variable domain, filled in from reference TRBV5-1 and TRBJ2-7, reads KAGVTQTPRYLIKTRGQQVTLSCSPISGHRSVSWYQQTPGQGLQFLFEYFSETQRNKGNFPGRFSGRQFSNSRSEMNVSTLELGDSALYLCASSPTQGLTYEQYFGPGTRLTVT.